These T cell receptor beta chains were read from a single sample in a study of CD8+ T cells in alopecia areata. Sequencing used immunoSEQ multiplex PCR; TCRdb keeps in-frame clones, though not all of them. The sample includes under 95,000 clones, about two thirds of them seen just once. Sequencing was performed on CD8+ T cells sorted from blood, taken at week 44, from a patient treated with tofacitinib. The receptors derive from a human donor with alopecia areata. Both conserved end residues are part of each CDR3. The D gene is left open where the match is weak. Clone size is shown for a subset of rows, as once, few, many or a class of expanded clone.

CDR3: CASSPAREVNQPQHF
DNA: TGTGCCAGCAGTCCGGCCCGGGAAGTCAATCAGCCCCAGCATTTT
V: TRBV6-6
D: -
size: -
J: TRBJ1-5

CDR3: CASSRDRVGNEQFF
DNA: TGTGCCAGCAGCCGAGACAGGGTAGGCAATGAGCAGTTCTTC
V: TRBV6-5
D: TRBD1
size: -
J: TRBJ2-1

CDR3: CASSLGSGGQHTDTQYF
DNA: TGTGCCAGCAGCTTAGGGAGCGGGGGGCAACACACAGATACGCAGTATTTT
V: TRBV11-2
D: TRBD2
size: -
J: TRBJ2-3

CDR3: CATATSEAYEQYF
DNA: TGTGCCACCGCAACTAGCGAAGCTTACGAGCAGTACTTC
V: TRBV19
D: TRBD2
size: -
J: TRBJ2-7

CDR3: CASSLTEGENIQYF
DNA: TGTGCCAGCAGCTTAACAGAGGGCGAAAACATTCAGTACTTC
V: TRBV7-8
D: -
size: -
J: TRBJ2-4

CDR3: CASSPGDRPQHF
DNA: TGTGCCAGCAGCCCCGGAGATAGGCCCCAGCATTTT
V: TRBV7-9
D: -
size: -
J: TRBJ1-5

CDR3: CATAGSPLHF
DNA: TGTGCCACGGCCGGATCACCCCTCCACTTT
V: TRBV27
D: -
size: -
J: TRBJ1-6

CDR3: CASSQEHGFNYGYTF
DNA: TGCGCCAGCAGCCAAGAGCACGGTTTCAACTATGGCTACACCTTC
V: TRBV4-3
D: -
size: -
J: TRBJ1-2

CDR3: CASSSGANVLTF
DNA: TGTGCCAGCAGCTCTGGGGCCAACGTCCTGACTTTC
V: TRBV25-1
D: -
size: -
J: TRBJ2-6

CDR3: CASNLRGSYNEQFF
DNA: TGTGCCAGCAACTTAAGGGGCTCCTACAATGAGCAGTTCTTC
V: TRBV2
D: -
size: -
J: TRBJ2-1

CDR3: CASSRDFIQPQHF
DNA: TGTGCCAGTAGCAGGGATTTCATTCAGCCCCAGCATTTT
V: TRBV19
D: -
size: few
J: TRBJ1-5

CDR3: CASSLTVGGWDTEAFF
DNA: TGTGCCAGCAGCCTAACGGTAGGGGGCTGGGACACTGAAGCTTTCTTT
V: TRBV5-6
D: TRBD1
size: -
J: TRBJ1-1

CDR3: CAISQQLYGYTF
DNA: TGTGCCATCAGTCAACAGCTCTATGGCTACACCTTC
V: TRBV10-3
D: -
size: -
J: TRBJ1-2

CDR3: CASSQDPTSGGAYNEQFF
DNA: TGCGCCAGCAGCCAAGATCCGACTAGCGGGGGGGCATACAATGAGCAGTTCTTC
V: TRBV4-3
D: TRBD2
size: -
J: TRBJ2-1

CDR3: CSARTGEIKNIQYF
DNA: TGCAGCGCCAGGACAGGGGAAATCAAAAACATTCAGTACTTC
V: TRBV29-1
D: TRBD1
size: -
J: TRBJ2-4

CDR3: CASSFGGGFPYEQYF
DNA: TGTGCCAGCAGCTTTGGGGGCGGATTTCCCTACGAGCAGTACTTC
V: TRBV5-6
D: -
size: -
J: TRBJ2-7

CDR3: CASSLVVGGRNEAFF
DNA: TGTGCCAGCAGCTTAGTTGTAGGGGGGAGAAATGAAGCTTTCTTT
V: TRBV7-8
D: -
size: -
J: TRBJ1-1

CDR3: CSANSNYEQYF
DNA: TGCAGTGCTAACTCCAACTACGAGCAGTACTTC
V: TRBV20-1
D: -
size: -
J: TRBJ2-7

CDR3: CASSWTGNQPQHF
DNA: TGTGCCAGCAGTTGGACGGGGAATCAGCCCCAGCATTTT
V: TRBV7-2
D: -
size: -
J: TRBJ1-5

CDR3: CSVAGGGQNYGYTF
DNA: TGCAGCGTTGCGGGTGGAGGGCAGAACTATGGCTACACCTTC
V: TRBV29-1
D: -
size: -
J: TRBJ1-2

CDR3: CASSLGGTGGDHGYTF
DNA: TGTGCCAGCAGCCTAGGGGGCACGGGAGGGGACCATGGCTACACCTTC
V: TRBV6-6
D: TRBD1
size: -
J: TRBJ1-2

CDR3: CASSLAQGADYEQYF
DNA: TGTGCCAGCAGCTTAGCGCAGGGGGCGGACTACGAGCAGTACTTC
V: TRBV11-2
D: TRBD1
size: -
J: TRBJ2-7

CDR3: CASSQARGGSETQYF
DNA: TGCGCCAGCAGCCAGGCCCGGGGGGGCAGTGAGACCCAGTACTTC
V: TRBV4-3
D: TRBD2
size: -
J: TRBJ2-5

CDR3: CSVAEGSGEQYF
DNA: TGCAGCGTTGCAGAGGGTAGCGGCGAGCAGTACTTC
V: TRBV29-1
D: -
size: once
J: TRBJ2-7

CDR3: CAWSVSAGHANTEAFF
DNA: TGTGCCTGGAGTGTGTCAGCGGGACACGCGAACACTGAAGCTTTCTTT
V: TRBV30
D: -
size: -
J: TRBJ1-1

CDR3: CSVVDDNPPEQYF
DNA: TGCAGCGTCGTTGACGACAACCCCCCCGAGCAGTACTTC
V: TRBV29-1
D: -
size: -
J: TRBJ2-7

CDR3: CASSSRGDSYNEQFF
DNA: TGTGCCAGCAGCTCGCGGGGGGACTCCTACAATGAGCAGTTCTTC
V: TRBV7-9
D: TRBD2
size: few
J: TRBJ2-1

CDR3: CASSPARGDYEQYF
DNA: TGTGCCAGCAGCCCCGCCCGTGGGGACTACGAGCAGTACTTC
V: TRBV7-6
D: -
size: -
J: TRBJ2-7

CDR3: CASTRRSVNEKLFF
DNA: TGTGCCAGTACAAGACGCAGTGTGAATGAAAAACTGTTTTTT
V: TRBV19
D: -
size: -
J: TRBJ1-4

CDR3: CASSLNPLDYDPNTEAFF
DNA: TGTGCCAGCAGCCTAAATCCCCTCGACTACGACCCGAACACTGAAGCTTTCTTT
V: TRBV27
D: -
size: once
J: TRBJ1-1

CDR3: CASSSLRDTHTEAFF
DNA: TGTGCCAGCAGCTCGCTCCGGGACACCCACACTGAAGCTTTCTTT
V: TRBV7-8
D: -
size: -
J: TRBJ1-1

CDR3: CASSVGANTEAFF
DNA: TGTGCCAGCAGCGTAGGGGCGAACACTGAAGCTTTCTTT
V: TRBV9
D: -
size: -
J: TRBJ1-1

CDR3: CASSPLFSVDEATNEKLFF
DNA: TGTGCCAGCAGCCCCTTGTTCAGTGTGGACGAGGCAACTAATGAAAAACTGTTTTTT
V: TRBV4-2
D: -
size: -
J: TRBJ1-4

CDR3: CASSLVGTQETQYF
DNA: TGTGCCAGCAGCTTAGTGGGCACTCAAGAGACCCAGTACTTC
V: TRBV13
D: -
size: -
J: TRBJ2-5

CDR3: CAIRSSSYEQYF
DNA: TGTGCCATTAGGAGTTCCTCCTACGAGCAGTACTTC
V: TRBV2
D: -
size: -
J: TRBJ2-7

CDR3: CASTKDSYIQYF
DNA: TGTGCCAGCACTAAGGACAGTTACATTCAGTACTTC
V: TRBV2
D: -
size: -
J: TRBJ2-4

CDR3: CASKGESAEAFF
DNA: TGTGCCAGTAAGGGAGAGTCCGCTGAAGCTTTCTTT
V: TRBV19
D: -
size: -
J: TRBJ1-1

CDR3: CASTGGTEAFF
DNA: TGTGCCAGCACTGGGGGCACTGAAGCTTTCTTT
V: TRBV25-1
D: -
size: -
J: TRBJ1-1

CDR3: CASSLSSGGAVDEQFF
DNA: TGCGCCAGCAGCTTATCTAGCGGGGGGGCTGTCGATGAGCAGTTCTTC
V: TRBV5-1
D: TRBD2
size: few
J: TRBJ2-1

CDR3: CASSPPPSGGTDTQYF
DNA: TGCGCCAGCAGTCCCCCCCCTAGCGGGGGCACAGATACGCAGTATTTT
V: TRBV10-2
D: TRBD2
size: -
J: TRBJ2-3

CDR3: CASSPNSLAGVTDTQYF
DNA: TGTGCCAGCAGCCCAAACTCGCTAGCGGGGGTCACAGATACGCAGTATTTT
V: TRBV7-2
D: TRBD2
size: -
J: TRBJ2-3

CDR3: CASSLAPDQAGGIYEQYF
DNA: TGTGCCAGCAGCTTGGCTCCCGATCAAGCGGGGGGGATCTACGAGCAGTACTTC
V: TRBV5-5
D: TRBD2
size: -
J: TRBJ2-7